The T cell receptor beta chain described here comes from a study of T cell repertoires in cytomegalovirus infection. Study information: TCR beta signatures that were public indicated CMV infection and matching HLA type.

A few counts support this clonotype. The antigen is unknown. The CDR3 does not close with the conserved phenylalanine or tryptophan, likely indicating a read error. Whole-study findings and limits: Summed frequency of public TCR beta families distinguished CMV carriers with the relevant HLA. HLA-C-restricted CMV clonotypes gave the most frequent clonotype in two of eight donors.

TCRdb redid the calling of the reads with MiXCR, one entry per CDR3 protein. The data hold about 740,000 distinct CDR3 sequences, with roughly 36% observed a single time. The ends lost 7 bases at V and 9 bases at J; junction bases unmatched: 13. The CDR3 contains 16 residues. This clonotype originated in a human donor in good health (CMV status not recorded). Some clones in this sample may be carry-over from other donors' samples. The sample was PBMCs. The V gene is TRBV12-3 or TRBV12-4, the J gene TRBJ1-6, with 9 bases lining up with TRBD1. CDR3 bases: TGTGCCAGCACCACTACAGGGGGCGGGAGGGTTTCACCCCTCCACCTT. Its protein is CASTTTGGGRVSPLHL.